The 9 T cell receptor beta chains listed next were all sequenced from one sample in a study of regulatory T cells in long-lasting Graves disease. The time point here: persistent/refractory GD, antithyroid drugs over 5 years with positive TRAb. Generation of the TCR library employed RNA extracted from PBMCs. For TCR beta, libraries came from iRepertoire HTBI primers and Arm-PCR of CDR3 regions. TCRdb recomputed calls from the multiplex PCR reads with MiXCR, one row per CDR3 protein. The top ten hold around 14% of the sample, which has about 460,000 distinct CDR3 sequences, about 20% seen once. Sequenced here: peripheral blood mononuclear cells (PBMCs), sampled when the disease was refractory, from a patient treated with antithyroid drugs. The receptors derive from a female donor with Graves disease.

This clonotype occurred a few times. The chain links TRBV5-1 to TRBJ1-3, with D maybe TRBD1 (6 bases). Per germline, CDR1 SGHRS and CDR2 YFSETQ. V was pared by 4 bases and J by 0 bases, with 11 bases between. The CDR3 runs 15 residues. CDR3: CASSPTGSSGNTIYF. In nucleotides, the CDR3 is TGCGCCAGCAGCCCAACAGGGAGCTCTGGAAACACCATATATTTT.

Details on this clonotype: A much more abundant neighbour one base away suggests this may be a read error. The V gene is TRBV3-1, the J gene TRBJ2-2; D unclear. This CDR3 has 12 amino acids. V was shortened by 3 bases and J by 3 bases, with 2 bases between the two germline ends. The germline V gene has CDR1 LGHDT and CDR2 YNNKEL (reference sequence). The CDR3 loop reads CASSHDTGELFF. In DNA form, the CDR3 reads TGTGCCAGCAGCCATGACACCGGGGAGCTGTTTTTT. Using reference TRBV3-1 and TRBJ2-2 for the parts outside the CDR3, the full variable domain is DTAVSQTPKYLVTQMGNDKSIKCEQNLGHDTMYWYKQDSKKFLKIMFSYNNKELIINETVPNRFSPKSPDKAHLNLHINSLELGDSAVYFCASSHDTGELFFGEGSRLTVL.

In this sample, this clonotype turned up a few times. The J gene is TRBJ1-5, the V gene TRBV6-1, with TRBD1 identical over 8 bases. This CDR3 spans 15 amino acids. Germline CDR1 MNHNS, CDR2 SASEGT. With 6 bases clipped from V and 3 bases from J, the junction kept 7 bases outside the gene matches. DNA for the CDR3: TGTGCCAGCAGCCAAAACAGGGGGATCAATCAGCCCCAGCATTTT. It encodes CASSQNRGINQPQHF.

This clonotype turned up a few times. V usage is TRBV2 and J usage is TRBJ2-3; D tentatively fits TRBD1 or TRBD2 (5 bases each). The germline CDR1 and CDR2 sequences are SNHLY and FYNNEI. V was shortened by 3 bases and J by 0 bases, with 13 bases between the two germline ends. The CDR3 loop spans 16 amino acids. Written as DNA, the CDR3 is TGTGCCAGCAGTGAGGGGACGGCCCCTAGCACAGATACGCAGTATTTT. This codes for CASSEGTAPSTDTQYF.

This clonotype came up many times. The CDR3, as DNA: TGTGCCAGCAGCTCACAGACTAACTATGGCTACACCTTC. Translating it yields CASSSQTNYGYTF. This sequence joins TRBV7-2 and TRBJ1-2; D not certain. The CDR3 sequence is 13 residues long. CDR1 and CDR2 (germline): SGHTA, FQGNSA. V was pared by 4 bases and J by 0 bases, with 6 bases between.

This clonotype was seen repeatedly, ten times or more. A junction end diverges from the germline sequence, so it may reflect a read error. The chain is built from TRBV7-2 and TRBJ1-2; no clear D. This CDR3 is built from 12 residues. Germline V CDR1 and CDR2: SGHTA, FQGNSA. CDR3 DNA sequence: TGTGCCAGCAGCTTAGGCGCCTATAGCTACACCTTC. Translated: CASSLGAYSYTF.

The chain couples TRBV3-1 to TRBJ1-1, with TRBD1 as a possible D gene (5 bases). The CDR3 is 14 amino acids. Germline assignment: CDR1 LGHDT and CDR2 YNNKEL (reference sequence). Trimming removed 3 bases at V and 1 base at J, with 9 bases between. This chain's CDR3 is CASSQLGPNTEAFF. The DNA of the CDR3 is TGTGCCAGCAGCCAGCTGGGACCGAACACTGAAGCTTTCTTT.

This clonotype appeared many times. The rearrangement joins TRBV29-1 to TRBJ2-7, with TRBD2 matching over 11 bases. CDR3 length: 13 residues. Per germline, CDR1 SQVTM and CDR2 ANQGSEA. CDR3 region: CRETSGSSYEQYF. CDR3 coding DNA: TGCAGGGAAACTAGCGGGAGCTCCTACGAGCAGTACTTC.

This clonotype occurred a few times. The V and J genes are TRBV13 and TRBJ2-7; D may correspond to TRBD1 or TRBD2 (5 bases each). V gave up 5 bases and J gave up 1 base, with 18 bases separating them. The germline V gene encodes CDR1 PRHDT and CDR2 FYEKMQ (reference sequence). The CDR3 sequence is 16 residues long. The CDR3 loop is CASSPEPGTRSYEQYF. The CDR3 DNA is TGTGCCAGCAGCCCAGAGCCCGGGACGCGTTCCTACGAGCAGTACTTC.